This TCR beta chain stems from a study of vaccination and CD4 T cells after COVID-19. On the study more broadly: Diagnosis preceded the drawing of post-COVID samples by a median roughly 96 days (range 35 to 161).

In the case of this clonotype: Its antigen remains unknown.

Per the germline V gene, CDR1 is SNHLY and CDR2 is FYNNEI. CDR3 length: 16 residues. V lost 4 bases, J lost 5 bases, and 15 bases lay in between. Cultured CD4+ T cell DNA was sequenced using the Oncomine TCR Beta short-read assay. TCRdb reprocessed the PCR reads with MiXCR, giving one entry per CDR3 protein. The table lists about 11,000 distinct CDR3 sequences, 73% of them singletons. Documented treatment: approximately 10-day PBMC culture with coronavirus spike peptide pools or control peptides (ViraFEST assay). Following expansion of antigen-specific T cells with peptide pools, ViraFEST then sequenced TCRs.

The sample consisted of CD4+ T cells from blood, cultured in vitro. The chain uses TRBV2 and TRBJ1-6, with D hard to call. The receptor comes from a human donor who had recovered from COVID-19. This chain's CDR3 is CASSADGPGNNSPLHF. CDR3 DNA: TGTGCCAGCAGTGCTGACGGGCCCGGGAATAATTCACCCCTCCACTTT.